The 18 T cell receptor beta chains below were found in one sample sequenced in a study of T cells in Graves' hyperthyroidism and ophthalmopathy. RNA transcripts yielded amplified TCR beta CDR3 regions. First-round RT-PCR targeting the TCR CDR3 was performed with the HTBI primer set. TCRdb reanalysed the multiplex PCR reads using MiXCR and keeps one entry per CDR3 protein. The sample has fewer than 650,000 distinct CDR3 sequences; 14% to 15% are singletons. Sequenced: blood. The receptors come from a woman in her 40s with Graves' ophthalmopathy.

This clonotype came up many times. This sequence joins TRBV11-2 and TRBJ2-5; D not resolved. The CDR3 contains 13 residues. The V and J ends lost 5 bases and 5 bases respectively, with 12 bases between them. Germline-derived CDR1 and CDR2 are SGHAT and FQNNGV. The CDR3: CASSPEPGETQYF. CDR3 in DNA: TGTGCCAGCAGCCCCGAACCCGGGGAGACCCAGTACTTC.

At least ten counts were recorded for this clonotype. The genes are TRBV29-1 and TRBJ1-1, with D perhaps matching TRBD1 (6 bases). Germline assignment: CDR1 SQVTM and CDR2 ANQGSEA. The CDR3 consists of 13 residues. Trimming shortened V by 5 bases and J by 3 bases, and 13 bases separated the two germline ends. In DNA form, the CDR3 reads TGCAGCGTTTTACAGGGTGGTGACACTGAAGCTTTCTTT. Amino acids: CSVLQGGDTEAFF.

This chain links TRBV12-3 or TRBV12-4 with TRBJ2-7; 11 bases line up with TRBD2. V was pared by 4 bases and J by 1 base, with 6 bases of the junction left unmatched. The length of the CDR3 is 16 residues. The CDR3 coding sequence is TGTGCCAGCAGTTCCCCGGGACTAGCGGAGTCCTACGAGCAGTACTTC. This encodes CASSSPGLAESYEQYF.

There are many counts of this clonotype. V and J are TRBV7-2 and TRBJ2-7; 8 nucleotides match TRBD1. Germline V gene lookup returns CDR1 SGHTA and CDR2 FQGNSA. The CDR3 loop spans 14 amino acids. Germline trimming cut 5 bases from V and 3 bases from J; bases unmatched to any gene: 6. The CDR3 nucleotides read TGTGCCAGCAGCATACCGGGACAGGTCTACGAGCAGTACTTC. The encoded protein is CASSIPGQVYEQYF.

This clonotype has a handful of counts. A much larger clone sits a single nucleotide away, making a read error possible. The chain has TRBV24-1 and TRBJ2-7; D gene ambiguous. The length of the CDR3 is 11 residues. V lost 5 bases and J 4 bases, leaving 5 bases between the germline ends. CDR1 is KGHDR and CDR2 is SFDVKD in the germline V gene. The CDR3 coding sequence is TGTGCCACCAGTGCGGGTTACGAGCAGTACTTC. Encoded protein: CATSAGYEQYF.

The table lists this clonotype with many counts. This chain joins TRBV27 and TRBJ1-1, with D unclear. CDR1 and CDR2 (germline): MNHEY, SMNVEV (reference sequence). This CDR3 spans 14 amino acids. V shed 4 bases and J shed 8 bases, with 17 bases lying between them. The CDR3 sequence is CASSSGTTMTEAFF. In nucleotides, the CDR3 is TGTGCCAGCAGTTCGGGTACCACGATGACCGAAGCTTTCTTT.

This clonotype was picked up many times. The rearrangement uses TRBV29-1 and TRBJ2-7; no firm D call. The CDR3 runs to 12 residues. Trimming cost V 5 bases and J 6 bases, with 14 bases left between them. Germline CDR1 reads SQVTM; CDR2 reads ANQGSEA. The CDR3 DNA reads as TGCAGCGTTAATGTGGGTCTCGGCGAGCAGTACTTC. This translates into CSVNVGLGEQYF.

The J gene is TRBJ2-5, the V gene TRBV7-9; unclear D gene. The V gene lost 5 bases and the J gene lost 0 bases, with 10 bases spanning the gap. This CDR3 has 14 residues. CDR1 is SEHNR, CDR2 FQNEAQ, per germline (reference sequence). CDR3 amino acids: CASSISDNQETQYF. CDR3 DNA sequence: TGTGCCAGCAGCATATCGGATAACCAAGAGACCCAGTACTTC.

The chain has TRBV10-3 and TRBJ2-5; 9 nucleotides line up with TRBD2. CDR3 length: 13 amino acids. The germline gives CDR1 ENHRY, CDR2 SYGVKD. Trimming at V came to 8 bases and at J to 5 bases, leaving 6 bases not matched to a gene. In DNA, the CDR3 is TGTGCCATCGGGGCGGGAGGGCCGGAGACCCAGTACTTC. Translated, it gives CAIGAGGPETQYF.

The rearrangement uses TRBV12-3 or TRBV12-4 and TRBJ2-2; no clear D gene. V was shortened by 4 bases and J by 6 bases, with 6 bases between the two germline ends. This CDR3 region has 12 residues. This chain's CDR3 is CASSSHAGELFF. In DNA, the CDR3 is TGTGCCAGCAGTTCTCACGCCGGGGAGCTGTTTTTT.

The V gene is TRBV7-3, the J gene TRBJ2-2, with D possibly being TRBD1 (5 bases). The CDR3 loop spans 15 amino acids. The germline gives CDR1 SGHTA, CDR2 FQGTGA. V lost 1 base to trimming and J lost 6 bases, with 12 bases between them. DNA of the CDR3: TGTGCCAGCAGCTTAAATGATCAGGGTGCCGGGGAGCTGTTTTTT. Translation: CASSLNDQGAGELFF.

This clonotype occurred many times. This CDR3 reads CASSRSTPRGEQYF. CDR3 nucleotide sequence: TGTGCCAGCAGCCGGAGCACTCCCCGGGGGGAGCAGTACTTC. The gene calls are TRBV12-3 or TRBV12-4 and TRBJ2-7; weak D call: TRBD2 (6 bases). The length of the CDR3 is 14 residues. V was cut by 6 bases and J by 7 bases, with 19 bases left in between.

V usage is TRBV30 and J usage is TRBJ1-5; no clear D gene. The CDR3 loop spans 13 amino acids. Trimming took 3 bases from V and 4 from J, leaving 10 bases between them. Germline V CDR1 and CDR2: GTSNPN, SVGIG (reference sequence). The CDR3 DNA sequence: TGTGCCTGGAGGGTCAGCGGTAATCAGCCCCAGCATTTT. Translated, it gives CAWRVSGNQPQHF.

The CDR3 region is CSARDATSSYEQYF. The CDR3, as DNA: TGCAGTGCTAGAGACGCCACAAGCTCCTACGAGCAGTACTTC. This chain links TRBV20-1 with TRBJ2-7, with D uncertain. CDR1 is DFQATT, CDR2 SNEGSKA, per germline (reference sequence). V lost 0 bases and J lost 0, with 9 bases in between. This CDR3 region has 14 residues.

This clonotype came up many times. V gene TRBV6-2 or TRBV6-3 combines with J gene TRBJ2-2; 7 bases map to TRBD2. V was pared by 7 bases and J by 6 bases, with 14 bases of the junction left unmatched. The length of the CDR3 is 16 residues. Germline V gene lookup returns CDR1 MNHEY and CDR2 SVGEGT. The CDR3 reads CASTFPPAGFAGELFF. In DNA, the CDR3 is TGTGCCAGCACCTTCCCCCCAGCGGGATTCGCCGGGGAGCTGTTTTTT.

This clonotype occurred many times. DNA of the CDR3: TGTGCCAGCAGCCCGAGCGGGAGGGGGTCGGGGATTCAGTACTTC. Residues: CASSPSGRGSGIQYF. The genes are TRBV7-2 and TRBJ2-4, with 10 bases lining up with TRBD2. Germline CDR1 SGHTA, CDR2 FQGNSA. CDR3 size: 15 residues. V lost 5 bases, J lost 10 bases, and 11 bases stayed unmatched. The variable domain in full, completed from reference TRBV7-2 and TRBJ2-4, reads GAGVSQSPSNKVTEKGKDVELRCDPISGHTALYWYRQSLGQGLEFLIYFQGNSAPDKSGLPSDRFSAERTGGSVSTLTIQRTQQEDSAVYLCASSPSGRGSGIQYFGAGTRLSVL.

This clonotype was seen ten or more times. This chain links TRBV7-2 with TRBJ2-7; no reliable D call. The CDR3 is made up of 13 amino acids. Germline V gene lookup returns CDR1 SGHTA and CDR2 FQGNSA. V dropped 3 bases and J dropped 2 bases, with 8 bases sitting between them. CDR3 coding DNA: TGTGCCAGCAGCTTCCCTCAAACCTACGAGCAGTACTTC. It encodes CASSFPQTYEQYF. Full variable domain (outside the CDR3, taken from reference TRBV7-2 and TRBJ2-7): GAGVSQSPSNKVTEKGKDVELRCDPISGHTALYWYRQSLGQGLEFLIYFQGNSAPDKSGLPSDRFSAERTGGSVSTLTIQRTQQEDSAVYLCASSFPQTYEQYFGPGTRLTVT.

CDR3 sequence reads: CASSLGLAGLYSYEQYF. In DNA form, the CDR3 reads TGCGCCAGCAGCTTGGGACTAGCGGGTTTGTACTCCTACGAGCAGTACTTC. The chain combines TRBV5-1 with TRBJ2-7, with TRBD2 matching over 10 bases. Looked up from germline, CDR1 is SGHRS and CDR2 is YFSETQ. CDR3 length: 17 residues. J gave up 0 bases and V 0 bases, and 6 bases lay outside the gene matches.